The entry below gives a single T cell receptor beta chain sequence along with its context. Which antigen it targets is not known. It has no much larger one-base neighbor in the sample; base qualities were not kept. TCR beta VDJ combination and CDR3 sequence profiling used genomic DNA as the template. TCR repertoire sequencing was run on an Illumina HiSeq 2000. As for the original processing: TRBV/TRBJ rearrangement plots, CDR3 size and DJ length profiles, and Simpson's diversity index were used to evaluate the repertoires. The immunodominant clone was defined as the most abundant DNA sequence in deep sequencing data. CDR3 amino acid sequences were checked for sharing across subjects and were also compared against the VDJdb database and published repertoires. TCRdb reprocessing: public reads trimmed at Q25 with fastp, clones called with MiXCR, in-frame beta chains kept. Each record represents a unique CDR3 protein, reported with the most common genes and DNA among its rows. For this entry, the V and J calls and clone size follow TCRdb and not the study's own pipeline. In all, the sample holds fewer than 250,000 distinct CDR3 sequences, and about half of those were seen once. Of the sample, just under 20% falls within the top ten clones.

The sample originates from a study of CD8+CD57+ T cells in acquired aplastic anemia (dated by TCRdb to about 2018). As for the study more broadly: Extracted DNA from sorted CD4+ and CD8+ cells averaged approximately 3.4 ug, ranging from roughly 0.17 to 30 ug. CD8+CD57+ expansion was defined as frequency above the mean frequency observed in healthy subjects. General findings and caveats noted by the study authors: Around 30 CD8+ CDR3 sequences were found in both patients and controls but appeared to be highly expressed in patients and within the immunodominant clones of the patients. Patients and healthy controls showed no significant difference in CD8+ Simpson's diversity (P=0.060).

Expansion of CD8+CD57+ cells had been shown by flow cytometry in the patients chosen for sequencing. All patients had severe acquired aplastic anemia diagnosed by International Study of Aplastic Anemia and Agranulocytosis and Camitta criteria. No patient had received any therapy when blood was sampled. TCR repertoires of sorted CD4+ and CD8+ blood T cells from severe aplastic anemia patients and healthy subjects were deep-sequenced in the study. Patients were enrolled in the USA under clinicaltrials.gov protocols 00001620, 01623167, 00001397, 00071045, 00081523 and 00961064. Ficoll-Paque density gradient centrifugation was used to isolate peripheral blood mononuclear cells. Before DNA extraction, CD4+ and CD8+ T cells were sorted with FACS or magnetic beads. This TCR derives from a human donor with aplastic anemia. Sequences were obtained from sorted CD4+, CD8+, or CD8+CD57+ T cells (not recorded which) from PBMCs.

The CDR3 loop reads CATSDGQLTNGYTF. The nucleotide sequence is given as TGTGCCACCAGTGATGGGCAGTTAACGAATGGCTACACCTTC. Rearrangement joined TRBV24-1 to TRBJ1-2; no D gene can be assigned with confidence. CDR1 and CDR2 (KGHDR, SFDVKD) derive from the germline V gene. V is clipped by 3 bases and J by 6 bases, and the sequence between their germline boundaries is 13 bases long. The CDR3 spans 14 residues, from the cysteine through the phenylalanine. The DNA shown is the 42-base CDR3, in frame from base 1.